This TCR beta chain was sequenced in a study of blood T cell repertoires in COVID-19. Across the whole study: Samples of COVID-19 (acute and convalescent) were obtained from the United States, Italy and Spain. PBMCs, B-cell-depleted T cells, or T cells were the source of the cDNA or gDNA that made up the material.

Original analysis: Estimation of nucleated cell counts relied on the amplification of reference gene primers. The table came from immunoSEQ multiplex PCR; TCRdb's copy has only in-frame clones and leaves some out. V, J and clone size reflect that table, while D and trimming were determined from the DNA. In the table there are around 130,000 clones, approximately 88% of which are singletons. Germline V gives CDR1 KGHSH, CDR2 LQKENI. This CDR3 has 15 residues. V trimming: 3 bases; J trimming: 4 bases; junction bases outside the gene matches: 3. The sequence was collected from a woman at least 80 years old with acute or convalescent COVID-19. The J gene is TRBJ2-5, the V gene TRBV18; 12 bases fit TRBD1. The source material was peripheral blood. The CDR3 DNA reads as TGTGCCAGCTCACCGGGACAGGGGGCCGGAGAGACCCAGTACTTC. Protein product: CASSPGQGAGETQYF. Looking up the rest from reference TRBV18 and TRBJ2-5 gives the full variable domain: NAGVMQNPRHLVRRRGQEARLRCSPMKGHSHVYWYRQLPEEGLKFMVYLQKENIIDESGMPKERFSAEFPKEGPSILRIQQVVRGDSAAYFCASSPGQGAGETQYFGPGTRLLVL.